This TCR beta chain derives from a study of cytomegalovirus exposure and HLA in healthy donors. The V gene's germline CDR1 is SQVTM and CDR2 ANQGSEA. Losses at the gene ends were 7 bases for V and 7 bases for J; bases not matched to a gene: 9. CDR3 length: 12 amino acids. 13 Jbeta primers and 60 Vbeta primers were used for the PCR. Clones were sequenced by immunoSEQ multiplex PCR, and TCRdb holds only the in-frame ones, with some missing. In the table there are roughly 130,000 clones, 65% to 85% of which are singletons. The material sequenced was PBMCs. The TCR originated in a man between 18 and 35 years old in good health and CMV-seronegative. The chain joins TRBV29-1 to TRBJ1-2; 7 bases fit TRBD1. The CDR3 loop reads CSAPTGAGGYTF. The CDR3 DNA reads as TGCAGCGCCCCAACAGGGGCGGGTGGCTACACCTTC.